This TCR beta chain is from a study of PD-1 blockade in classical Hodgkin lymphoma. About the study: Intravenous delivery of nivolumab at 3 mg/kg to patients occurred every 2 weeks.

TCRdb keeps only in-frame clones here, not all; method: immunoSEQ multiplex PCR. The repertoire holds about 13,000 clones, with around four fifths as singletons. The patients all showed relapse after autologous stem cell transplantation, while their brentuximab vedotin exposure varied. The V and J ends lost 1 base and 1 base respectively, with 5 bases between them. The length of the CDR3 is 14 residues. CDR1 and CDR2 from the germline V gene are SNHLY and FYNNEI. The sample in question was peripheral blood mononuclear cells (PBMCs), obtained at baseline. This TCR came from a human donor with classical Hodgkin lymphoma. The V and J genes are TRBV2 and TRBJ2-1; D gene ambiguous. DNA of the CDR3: TGTGCCAGCAGTGAAGGACATTCCTACAATGAGCAGTTCTTC. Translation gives CASSEGHSYNEQFF.